The 2 T cell receptor beta chains below were found in one sample sequenced in a study of blood T cell repertoires in COVID-19. Only in-frame clones appear in the TCRdb table, and some are missing; sequencing was by immunoSEQ multiplex PCR. The sample has some 15,000 clones; approximately 89% are singletons. The specimen was peripheral blood. The receptors stem from a human donor in a cohort sampled during active COVID-19.

The V gene is TRBV3-1 (or the pseudogene TRBV3-2), the J gene TRBJ2-5, with 7 positions matching TRBD2. The V gene end was trimmed by 5 bases and the J gene end by 0 bases; junction bases not matched to a gene: 15. Per the germline V gene, CDR1 is LGHDT and CDR2 is YNNKEL (reference sequence). This CDR3 has 18 residues. Written as DNA, the CDR3 is TGTGCCAGCAGCAACTCGGGCTCTAGCGGACCCTACCAAGAGACCCAGTACTTC. This sequence encodes CASSNSGSSGPYQETQYF.

The chain uses TRBV4-3 and TRBJ2-3, with TRBD1 matching 10 bases. The ends lost 1 base at V and 4 bases at J; junction bases unmatched: 11. This CDR3 contains 18 residues. Germline loops: CDR1 LGHNA, CDR2 YSLEER. The CDR3 DNA reads TGCGCCAGCAGCCAAGCTAGATTCGACAGGGGGCTGGCAGATACGCAGTATTTT. This encodes CASSQARFDRGLADTQYF.